The present entry profiles one T cell receptor beta chain with its context. The data belong to a study of shared clonotypes between healthy human individuals. The table came from immunoSEQ multiplex PCR; TCRdb's copy has only in-frame clones and leaves some out. The top ten clones hold about 1.5% of a sample with 950,000 to 1,300,000 clones, more than 65% of them seen once. Germline lookup yields CDR1 MNHEY and CDR2 SVGAGI. The CDR3 consists of 15 residues. Trimming shortened V by 4 bases and J by 10 bases, and 17 bases separated the two germline ends. What was sequenced was memory CD4+ T cells sorted from blood. Subset reported: CD45RA-negative fraction. The clonotype comes from a man younger than 35 in good health. The gene calls are TRBV6-5 and TRBJ1-6; D unclear. CDR3 sequence reads: CASSSFQAGRSPLHF. For the CDR3, the DNA is TGTGCCAGCAGTTCTTTTCAAGCTGGGAGGTCACCCCTCCACTTT.